A selection of T cell receptor beta chains follows, all from one sample in a study of blood T cell repertoires in COVID-19. Some clones are missing from TCRdb's copy, which holds only in-frame ones; the method was immunoSEQ multiplex PCR. The sample lists hundreds of thousands of clones, 75% to 90% occurring once. Source material: peripheral blood. The receptors derive from a woman aged 25 to 39 with active or convalescent COVID-19. Each CDR3 is given with its conserved first and last residue. Fields, in order: D gene, V gene, clone size, J gene, CDR3 protein, CDR3 DNA. A D gene is named only where the DNA matches it firmly. Size is omitted from some rows. Given values are once, few, many or a class for expanded clones.

NA	TRBV10-3	NA	TRBJ1-5	CALIGGGNQPQHF	TGTGCCCTTATTGGAGGCGGCAATCAGCCCCAGCATTTT
NA	TRBV10-3	NA	TRBJ1-5	CAISRQTDQPQHF	TGTGCCATCTCACGACAGACCGATCAGCCCCAGCATTTT
NA	TRBV18	few	TRBJ2-3	CASSLTGDTQYF	TGTGCCAGCTCACTTACAGGAGATACGCAGTATTTT
NA	TRBV7-6	NA	TRBJ2-3	CASSLRRVSESTDTQYF	TGTGCCAGCAGCTTAAGGAGGGTTAGCGAGAGCACAGATACGCAGTATTTT
NA	TRBV12-3/TRBV12-4	NA	TRBJ1-5	CASSFEGLKPQHF	TGTGCCAGCAGTTTCGAGGGATTGAAGCCCCAGCATTTT
NA	TRBV5-1	NA	TRBJ2-7	CASRGQVYAEQYF	TGCGCCAGCAGGGGTCAGGTTTATGCGGAGCAGTACTTC
NA	TRBV5-1	NA	TRBJ2-3	CASTSDRGTSTDTQYF	TGCGCCAGCACCTCTGACAGAGGAACTAGCACAGATACGCAGTATTTT
TRBD1	TRBV29-1	NA	TRBJ2-7	CSVEALGQGSEQYF	TGCAGCGTTGAGGCACTGGGACAGGGGTCCGAGCAGTACTTC
TRBD2	TRBV14	NA	TRBJ2-1	CASSLLAGGYNEQFF	TGTGCCAGCAGCCTTCTAGCGGGGGGCTACAATGAGCAGTTCTTC
TRBD1	TRBV7-6	NA	TRBJ2-7	CASSLAPRDRGYEQYF	TGTGCCAGCAGCTTAGCGCCCCGGGACAGGGGCTACGAGCAGTACTTC
NA	TRBV5-1	NA	TRBJ2-7	CASSEGLNNYEQYF	TGCGCCAGCAGCGAAGGACTAAACAACTACGAGCAGTACTTC
TRBD1	TRBV16	NA	TRBJ1-5	CASSQSETGGFQPQHF	TGTGCCAGCAGCCAATCGGAAACAGGGGGCTTTCAGCCCCAGCATTTT